This T cell receptor beta chain emerged from a study of response to subunit inactivated influenza vaccine. Looked up from germline, CDR1 is MNHEY and CDR2 is SMNVEV (reference sequence). Trimming at V came to 8 bases and at J to 4 bases, leaving 10 bases not matched to a gene. The CDR3 has 15 amino acids. TCRdb re-called the RT-PCR reads through MiXCR, storing one row per CDR3 protein. The sample shows approximately 530,000 distinct CDR3 sequences, approximately 7.6% of them seen only once. The sequenced sample was PBMCs from blood, obtained about 23 months after vaccination. The clonotype comes from a man between 50 and 75 years old who received an inactivated influenza vaccine. The chain joins TRBV27 to TRBJ2-7, with 11 nucleotides matching TRBD2. The CDR3 reads CASRHGPSGRYEQYF. The CDR3 DNA is TGTGCCAGCCGTCATGGGCCTAGCGGGAGGTACGAGCAGTACTTC.